This T cell receptor beta chain appears in the sequencing data of a study of OX40 agonist ivuxolimab in advanced cancers. Sequencing used immunoSEQ multiplex PCR; TCRdb keeps in-frame clones, though not all of them. This table holds just over 90,000 clones, about 92% found once. Deletions cut 1 base from V and 2 bases from J, with 12 bases between. Germline V gives CDR1 MGHRA, CDR2 YSYEKL. The CDR3 is 15 residues long. This TCR was recovered from an adult with an advanced solid tumor such as melanoma, head and neck, liver or kidney cancer. The V and J genes are TRBV4-1 and TRBJ2-7; the D gene could be TRBD1 or TRBD2 (6 bases each). The specimen was CD4+ or CD8+ T cells sorted from blood, collected in a trial of the OX40 agonist ivuxolimab. CDR3 DNA: TGCGCCAGCAGCCAAGGTCCCGGGGGCCCCTACGAGCAGTACTTC. As protein: CASSQGPGGPYEQYF.